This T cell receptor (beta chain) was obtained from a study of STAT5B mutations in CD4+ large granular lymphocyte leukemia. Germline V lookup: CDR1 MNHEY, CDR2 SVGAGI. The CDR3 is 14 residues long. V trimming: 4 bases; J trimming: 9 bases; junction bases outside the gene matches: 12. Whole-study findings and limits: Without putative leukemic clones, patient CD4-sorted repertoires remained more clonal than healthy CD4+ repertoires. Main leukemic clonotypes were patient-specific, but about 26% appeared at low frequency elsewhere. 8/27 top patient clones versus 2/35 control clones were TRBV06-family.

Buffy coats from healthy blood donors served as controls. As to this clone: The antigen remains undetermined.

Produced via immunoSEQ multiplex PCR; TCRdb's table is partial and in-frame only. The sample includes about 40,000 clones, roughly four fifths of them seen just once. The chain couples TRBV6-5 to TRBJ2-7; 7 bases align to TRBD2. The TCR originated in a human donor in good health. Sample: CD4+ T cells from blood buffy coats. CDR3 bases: TGTGCCAGCAGTTCCCAGGGCGGGGGAAAGGGGCAGTACTTC. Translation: CASSSQGGGKGQYF.